This T cell receptor beta chain was captured in a study of cytomegalovirus exposure and HLA in healthy donors. Notes on the study in general: By a later analysis, the bulk of CMV-associated TCR beta chains appeared HLA-restricted. Across donors, sequencing depth was assumed by presence/absence analyses to be roughly uniform.

The CDR3 totals 16 residues. CDR1 is SGHRS, CDR2 YFSETQ, per germline. J gave up 3 bases and V 2 bases, and 6 bases lay outside the gene matches. On this clone: Its antigen is still unknown.

Primers included in the PCR were 60 Vbeta and 13 Jbeta primers. Clones were read by immunoSEQ multiplex PCR, and TCRdb kept only the in-frame ones, dropping some. The profile shows about 93,000 clones, around three quarters of them singletons. The chain has TRBV5-1 and TRBJ2-3; 10 nucleotides agree with TRBD2. Sequences were obtained from PBMCs. The receptor was isolated from a man aged 25 to 45 in good health and CMV-seronegative. The CDR3 DNA reads as TGCGCCAGCAGCTTAGGACTAGCGGTTCGTACAGATACGCAGTATTTT. This gives the protein CASSLGLAVRTDTQYF. Variable domain in full (rest from reference TRBV5-1 and TRBJ2-3): KAGVTQTPRYLIKTRGQQVTLSCSPISGHRSVSWYQQTPGQGLQFLFEYFSETQRNKGNFPGRFSGRQFSNSRSEMNVSTLELGDSALYLCASSLGLAVRTDTQYFGPGTRLTVL.